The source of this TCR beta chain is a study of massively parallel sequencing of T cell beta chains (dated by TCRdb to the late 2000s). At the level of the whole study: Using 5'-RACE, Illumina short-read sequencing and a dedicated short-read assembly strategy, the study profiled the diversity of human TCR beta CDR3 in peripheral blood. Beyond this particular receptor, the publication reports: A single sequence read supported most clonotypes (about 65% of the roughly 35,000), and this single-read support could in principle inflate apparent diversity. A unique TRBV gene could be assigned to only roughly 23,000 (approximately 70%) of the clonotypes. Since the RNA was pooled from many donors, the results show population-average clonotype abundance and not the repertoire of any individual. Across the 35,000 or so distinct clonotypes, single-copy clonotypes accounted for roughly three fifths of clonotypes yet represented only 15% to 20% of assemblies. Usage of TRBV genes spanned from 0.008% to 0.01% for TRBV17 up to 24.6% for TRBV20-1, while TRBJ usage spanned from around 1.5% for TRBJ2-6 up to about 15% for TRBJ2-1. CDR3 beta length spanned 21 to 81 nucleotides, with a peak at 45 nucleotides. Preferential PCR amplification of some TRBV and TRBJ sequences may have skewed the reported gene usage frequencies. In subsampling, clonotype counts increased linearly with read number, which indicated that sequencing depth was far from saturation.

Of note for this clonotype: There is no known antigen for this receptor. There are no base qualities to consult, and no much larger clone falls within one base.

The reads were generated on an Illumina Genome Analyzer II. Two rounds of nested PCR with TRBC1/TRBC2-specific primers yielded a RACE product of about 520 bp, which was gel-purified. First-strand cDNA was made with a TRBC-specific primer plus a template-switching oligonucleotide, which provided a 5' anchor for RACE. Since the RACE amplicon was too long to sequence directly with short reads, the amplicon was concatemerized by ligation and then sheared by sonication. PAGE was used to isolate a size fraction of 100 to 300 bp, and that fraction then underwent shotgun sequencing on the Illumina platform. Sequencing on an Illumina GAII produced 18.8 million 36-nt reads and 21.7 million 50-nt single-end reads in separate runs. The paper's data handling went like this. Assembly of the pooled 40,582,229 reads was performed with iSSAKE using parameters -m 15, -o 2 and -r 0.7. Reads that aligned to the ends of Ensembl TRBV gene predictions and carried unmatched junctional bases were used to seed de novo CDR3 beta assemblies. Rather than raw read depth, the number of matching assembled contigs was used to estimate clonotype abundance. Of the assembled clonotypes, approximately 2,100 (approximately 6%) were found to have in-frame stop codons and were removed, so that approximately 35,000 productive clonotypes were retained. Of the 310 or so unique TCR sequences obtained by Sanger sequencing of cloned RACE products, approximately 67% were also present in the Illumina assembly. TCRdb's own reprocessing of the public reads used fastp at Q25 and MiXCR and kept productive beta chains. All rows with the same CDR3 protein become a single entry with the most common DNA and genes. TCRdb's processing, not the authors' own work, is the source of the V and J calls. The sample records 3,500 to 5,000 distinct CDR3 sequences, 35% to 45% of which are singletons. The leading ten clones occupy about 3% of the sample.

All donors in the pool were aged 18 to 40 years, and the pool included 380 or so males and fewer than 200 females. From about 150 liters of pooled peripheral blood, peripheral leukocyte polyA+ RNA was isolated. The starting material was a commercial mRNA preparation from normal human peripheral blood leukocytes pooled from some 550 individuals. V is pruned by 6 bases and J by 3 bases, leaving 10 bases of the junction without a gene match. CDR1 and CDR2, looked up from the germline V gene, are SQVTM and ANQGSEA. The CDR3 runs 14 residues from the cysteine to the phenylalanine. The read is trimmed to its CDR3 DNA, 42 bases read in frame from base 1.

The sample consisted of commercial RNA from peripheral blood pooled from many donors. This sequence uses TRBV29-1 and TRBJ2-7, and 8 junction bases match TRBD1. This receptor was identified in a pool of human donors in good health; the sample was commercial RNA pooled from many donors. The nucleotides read TGCAGCGTCGTACCGGGACAGGTCCTCTACGAGCAGTACTTC. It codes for CSVVPGQVLYEQYF.